This T cell receptor beta chain was identified in a study of persistence of HIV-infected CD4 T cells. Background on the study: Donors were ART-treated; their CMV- and Gag-responding CD4+ T cells were isolated.

Of note for this clone: Its target is not known.

The stimulus was an HIV-1 Gag 15-mer peptide pool, roughly 1 ug/peptide/mL. Sorted nonresponding memory CD4+ T cells were CD40L-negative, CD69-negative, CD45RO-high. The immunoSEQ assay was version 4, run in survey mode. The assay was immunoSEQ multiplex PCR, and TCRdb's table has in-frame clones only and misses some. The sample lists around 30,000 clones, about four fifths occurring once. The junction had 5 bases not matched to a gene; V was cut back by 8 bases and J by 4 bases. The germline V gene has CDR1 GTSNPN and CDR2 SVGIG (reference sequence). The CDR3 contains 12 residues. Study-wide findings and caveats: Bulk TCR data could not be restricted to HIV-1-infected CMV-responding cells.

This clonotype was obtained from an adult woman with HIV who was CMV-seropositive. V and J are TRBV30 and TRBJ1-2, with 9 positions matching TRBD1. Sequencing was performed on CD4+ T cells sorted from PBMCs after approximately 19-hour stimulation, taken from a patient who received antiretroviral therapy. CDR3 in amino acids: CAGEQGAYGYTF. The CDR3 DNA reads TGTGCCGGCGAACAGGGGGCCTATGGCTACACCTTC.